This TCR beta chain was profiled in a study of blood T cell repertoires in COVID-19. Study at large: From T cells, B-cell-depleted T cells, or PBMCs came the material, which was cDNA or gDNA.

CDR3 length equals 14 residues. The V end was cut by 7 bases, the J end by 3 bases, with 14 bases between. Germline V CDR1 and CDR2: LNHDA, SQIVND (reference sequence). Using immunoSEQ multiplex PCR, the repertoire was profiled, and TCRdb retains in-frame clones only, with some absent. The repertoire holds 430,000 or so clones, with 80% to 90% as singletons. Sequenced material: peripheral blood. The chain combines TRBV19 with TRBJ2-3; a weak D match, TRBD2 (6 bases). The sequence was obtained from a man younger than 35 with COVID-19, enrolled during active disease. Here the CDR3 reads CASTPEGRTDTQYF. In DNA, the CDR3 is TGTGCCAGTACCCCGGAGGGTCGGACAGATACGCAGTATTTT.